Detailed here is one T cell receptor beta chain. Its matching antigen is unknown. The sample originates from a study of regulatory T cells in long-lasting Graves disease. CDR3 length equals 12 residues. V dropped 9 bases and J dropped 4 bases, with 10 bases sitting between them. General study findings and limits: Patients with persistent disease showed a bias toward TRBV28, TRBJ1-2 and TRBJ2-5.

The time point is: persistent/refractory GD, antithyroid drugs over 5 years with positive TRAb. Following extraction of RNA from PBMCs, that RNA was used to make the TCR library. Arm-PCR with iRepertoire HTBI primers amplified the CDR3 regions for these TCR beta libraries. TCRdb reprocessed the multiplex PCR reads with MiXCR, giving one entry per CDR3 protein. The sample lists 350,000 to 450,000 distinct CDR3 sequences; roughly a fifth were seen once. The sample in question was peripheral blood mononuclear cells (PBMCs), obtained when the disease was refractory, from a patient treated with antithyroid drugs. The receptor was isolated from a female donor with Graves disease. The chain carries TRBV12-3 or TRBV12-4 and TRBJ2-1, with D perhaps being TRBD1 or TRBD2 (5 bases each). The CDR3 DNA sequence: TGTGCCAGTTGGGACCAGTACAATGAGCAGTTCTTC. Its protein product is CASWDQYNEQFF.